A single sample is the source of the 26 T cell receptor beta chains below, sequenced in a study of vaccination and CD4 T cells after COVID-19. For these TCRs, the target antigens are not known. The assay that was used to sequence DNA from cultured CD4+ T cells was the Oncomine TCR Beta short-read assay. One entry per CDR3 protein, called by TCRdb with MiXCR from the PCR reads. The table shows approximately 20,000 distinct CDR3 sequences, with 35% to 55% occurring only once. The treatment here: roughly 10-day PBMC culture with coronavirus spike peptide pools or control peptides (ViraFEST assay). Sample: CD4+ T cells from blood, cultured in vitro, taken after SARS-CoV-2 vaccination. The source of these receptors is a human donor who had recovered from COVID-19.

This clonotype was seen more than once but under ten times. The chain has TRBV6-2 or TRBV6-3 and TRBJ1-1, with D possibly matching TRBD1 (5 bases). The V end was cut by 2 bases, the J end by 3 bases, with 10 bases between. Per germline, CDR1 MNHEY and CDR2 SVGEGT. The CDR3 is 14 residues long. CDR3 residues: CASSYGGRDTEAFF. The DNA for the CDR3 is TGTGCCAGCAGTTACGGGGGGAGAGACACTGAAGCTTTCTTT.

The rearrangement uses TRBV29-1 and TRBJ1-1; no clear D gene. Trimming left V 6 bases short and J 1 base short, with 12 bases between. The CDR3 covers 13 residues. Germline assignment: CDR1 SQVTM and CDR2 ANQGSEA. The CDR3 nucleotides read TGCAGCGTCGCGACCGGGTCGAACACTGAAGCTTTCTTT. It yields the protein CSVATGSNTEAFF.

The chain couples TRBV6-5 to TRBJ2-6, with 9 bases that match TRBD1. The CDR3 runs to 16 residues. Trimming cost V 0 bases and J 9 bases; bases outside gene matches: 6. The V gene's germline CDR1 is MNHEY and CDR2 SVGAGI. CDR3 sequence: CASSYSDPGQGNVLTF. The CDR3 DNA reads as TGTGCCAGCAGTTACTCGGACCCGGGACAGGGCAACGTCCTGACTTTC.

This clonotype occurred a few times. The chain employs TRBV2 and TRBJ1-2, with TRBD1 matching 8 bases. The junction had 11 bases not matched to a gene; V was cut back by 7 bases and J by 1 base. Germline V gene lookup returns CDR1 SNHLY and CDR2 FYNNEI. This CDR3 spans 16 amino acids. The CDR3: CASTEHRQGNNYGYTF. The CDR3 coding sequence is TGTGCCAGCACTGAGCACCGACAGGGGAATAACTATGGCTACACCTTC.

V and J are TRBV7-2 and TRBJ2-7; TRBD2 agrees at 8 bases. In germline, CDR1 is SGHTA, CDR2 FQGNSA. The length of the CDR3 is 15 residues. V lost 0 bases, J lost 0 bases, and 1 base stayed unmatched. The CDR3 is CASSLASGGSYEQYF. DNA for the CDR3: TGTGCCAGCAGCTTAGCGAGCGGGGGCTCCTACGAGCAGTACTTC.

The chain carries TRBV4-2 and TRBJ2-3; D call uncertain. CDR1 and CDR2 from the germline V gene are LGHNA and YNFKEQ. The CDR3 has 13 residues. The ends were cut back, 4 bases at V and 2 bases at J, with 7 bases in the middle. As DNA, the CDR3 is TGTGCCAGCAGCCTAAGAGACACAGATACGCAGTATTTT. Translated, it gives CASSLRDTDTQYF.

The chain joins TRBV7-8 to TRBJ2-1; D might be TRBD2 (5 bases). CDR1 is SGHVS, CDR2 FQNEAQ, per germline. V lost 1 base, J lost 3 bases, and 13 bases lay in between. This CDR3 spans 16 amino acids. CDR3 sequence reads: CASSLEKRIFYNEQFF. The CDR3 coding sequence is TGTGCCAGCAGCTTAGAGAAGCGGATTTTCTACAATGAGCAGTTCTTC.

Remarks on this clonotype: An end of the junction does not agree with germline; a read error may underlie this. The chain employs TRBV7-8 and TRBJ1-1; D gene unclear. The CDR3 is made up of 12 amino acids. Per the germline V gene, CDR1 is SGHVS and CDR2 is FQNEAQ. The CDR3 DNA reads as TGTCCCAGCAGCGCCCCCAGGACTGAAGCTTTCTTT. Protein sequence: CPSSAPRTEAFF.

V and J are TRBV5-1 and TRBJ1-1; TRBD1 is a possible D gene (5 bases). Germline lookup yields CDR1 SGHRS and CDR2 YFSETQ. The CDR3 spans 15 residues. Trimming left V 4 bases short and J 1 base short, with 14 bases between. The CDR3: CASSPPGPRNTEAFF. In nucleotides, the CDR3 is TGCGCCAGCAGCCCTCCGGGACCCAGGAACACTGAAGCTTTCTTT.

V and J are TRBV27 and TRBJ2-3; TRBD2 matches 12 bases. The CDR3 extends over 14 amino acids. V lost 6 bases to trimming and J lost 6 bases; unmatched junction nucleotides: 4. The germline CDR1 and CDR2 sequences are MNHEY and SMNVEV (reference sequence). In DNA, the CDR3 is TGTGCCAGCAGCACTCTAGCGGGAGGGGATACGCAGTATTTT. The encoded protein is CASSTLAGGDTQYF.

This rearrangement joins TRBV6-5 to TRBJ1-1; D is uncertain. Germline CDR1 reads MNHEY; CDR2 reads SVGAGI. The CDR3 is made up of 14 amino acids. The V end lost 0 bases, the J end lost 6 bases, and 11 bases lay between the germline ends. The CDR3 nucleotides are TGTGCCAGCAGTTACTCGCCAGATGTGGCTGAAGCTTTCTTT. It is translated as CASSYSPDVAEAFF.

Notes on this clonotype: At one end, the junction sequence differs from germline, possibly due to a read error. J is TRBJ1-6 and V is TRBV6-2 or TRBV6-3, with D uncertain. The CDR3 totals 13 residues. Germline V CDR1 and CDR2: MNHEY, SVGEGT. The CDR3 spells CASRARVDSPLYF. CDR3 nucleotides: TGTGCCAGCAGGGCCCGTGTGGACTCACCCCTCTACTTT.

The V call is TRBV19, the J call TRBJ1-1; D may be TRBD1 (6 bases). The CDR3 sequence is 14 residues long. V was shortened by 6 bases and J by 1 base, with 12 bases between the two germline ends. CDR1 and CDR2 from the germline V gene are LNHDA and SQIVND (reference sequence). CDR3 sequence (DNA): TGTGCCAGTAGGCCCGTGGACAGGAACACTGAAGCTTTCTTT. Protein: CASRPVDRNTEAFF.

The chain uses TRBV7-9 and TRBJ2-7; a weak D match, TRBD1 (5 bases). CDR1 is SEHNR and CDR2 is FQNEAQ in the germline V gene (reference sequence). V was pared by 4 bases and J by 0 bases, with 10 bases between. The CDR3 consists of 14 residues. The CDR3 is CASSSSGFSYEQYF. Written as DNA, the CDR3 is TGTGCCAGCAGCTCCTCAGGGTTCTCCTACGAGCAGTACTTC.

This clonotype came up a few times. The V gene is TRBV20-1, the J gene TRBJ2-7; tentatively, D is TRBD1 (5 bases). Germline V gene sequence: CDR1 DFQATT, CDR2 SNEGSKA (reference sequence). This CDR3 has 13 amino acids. The germline V and J ends were trimmed by 3 bases and 1 base, with 10 bases remaining between them. CDR3: CSARPGASYEQYF. The CDR3 nucleotides are TGCAGTGCTAGGCCTGGGGCTTCCTACGAGCAGTACTTC.

The CDR3 here is CASGELGSGANVLTF. The CDR3 coding sequence is TGTGCCAGCGGAGAGTTGGGTTCTGGGGCCAACGTCCTGACTTTC. The chain is built from TRBV6-1 and TRBJ2-6; no reliable D call. CDR3 length: 15 residues. V gave up 8 bases and J gave up 1 base, with 12 bases separating them. Germline assignment: CDR1 MNHNS and CDR2 SASEGT.

This clonotype was detected only a few times. The CDR3 coding sequence is TGCAGTGCTCCTCCGACGGTCACTAACTATGGCTACACCTTC. Translated, it gives CSAPPTVTNYGYTF. The gene calls are TRBV20-1 and TRBJ1-2; the D is unclear. Germline loops: CDR1 DFQATT, CDR2 SNEGSKA (reference sequence). This CDR3 has 14 residues. V was trimmed by 5 bases and J by 0 bases, leaving 13 bases between them.

The chain has TRBV6-2 or TRBV6-3 and TRBJ1-2; D is unclear. The V gene lost 5 bases and the J gene lost 4 bases, with 17 bases spanning the gap. The CDR3 runs 15 residues. Germline CDR1 and CDR2: MNHEY and SVGEGT. The CDR3 DNA follows: TGTGCCAGCAGTAACATCCGAGGCATTTCCTATGGCTACACCTTC. It yields the protein CASSNIRGISYGYTF.

The V call is TRBV19, the J call TRBJ2-6, with D perhaps being TRBD1 or TRBD2 (6 bases each). The germline gives CDR1 LNHDA, CDR2 SQIVND (reference sequence). The CDR3 contains 18 residues. V lost 3 bases and J 0 bases, leaving 15 bases between the germline ends. The CDR3 is CASSIQQGGGSGANVLTF. Here the CDR3 DNA reads TGTGCCAGTAGTATCCAACAGGGAGGTGGCTCTGGGGCCAACGTCCTGACTTTC.

The chain joins TRBV7-2 to TRBJ1-6; possibly TRBD1 for D (5 bases). V gave up 5 bases and J gave up 7 bases, with 18 bases separating them. CDR1 is SGHTA, CDR2 FQGNSA, per germline. The CDR3 sequence is 16 residues long. CDR3 coding DNA: TGTGCCAGCAGCCCAGCAGTCGGGACGTACAATTCACCCCTCCACTTT. Residues: CASSPAVGTYNSPLHF.

In its sample, this clonotype was seen a few times. The chain employs TRBV25-1 and TRBJ1-2; D perhaps matches TRBD1 (5 bases). The CDR3 runs to 19 residues. Per germline, CDR1 MGHDK and CDR2 SYGVNS. The V end was cut by 2 bases, the J end by 2 bases, with 24 bases between. CDR3 bases: TGTGCCAGCAGTGAAAGGGGAATGTTGGGGCACAGTTCAAACTATGGCTACACCTTC. Translation gives CASSERGMLGHSSNYGYTF.

The chain carries TRBV5-1 and TRBJ1-2; TRBD1 might be the D (5 bases). With 3 bases removed from V and 8 bases from J, the gap between germline ends came to 14 bases. The CDR3 spans 13 residues. Looked up from germline, CDR1 is SGHRS and CDR2 is YFSETQ. CDR3 loop: CASSSGSSEGYTF. As DNA, the CDR3 is TGCGCCAGCAGCTCAGGGAGCTCGGAGGGCTACACCTTC. Filled out from reference TRBV5-1 and TRBJ1-2, the complete variable domain reads KAGVTQTPRYLIKTRGQQVTLSCSPISGHRSVSWYQQTPGQGLQFLFEYFSETQRNKGNFPGRFSGRQFSNSRSEMNVSTLELGDSALYLCASSSGSSEGYTFGSGTRLTVV.

V gene TRBV7-2 combines with J gene TRBJ2-5; D unclear. This CDR3 spans 15 amino acids. V was trimmed by 3 bases and J by 5 bases, leaving 16 bases between them. CDR1 is SGHTA, CDR2 FQGNSA, per germline. CDR3 in amino acids: CASSFADAGRETQYF. In DNA form, the CDR3 reads TGTGCCAGCAGCTTTGCGGACGCCGGGCGGGAGACCCAGTACTTC.

This chain connects TRBV4-3 to TRBJ2-3, with D maybe TRBD1 (5 bases). The CDR3 runs to 15 residues. Trimming took 1 base from V and 3 from J, leaving 11 bases between them. Germline CDR1 and CDR2: LGHNA and YSLEER. CDR3 region: CASSQGSRDTDTQYF. Here the CDR3 DNA reads TGCGCCAGCAGCCAAGGTAGCAGGGATACAGATACGCAGTATTTT.

CDR3 sequence reads: CASSLGPPTYGYTF. For the CDR3, the DNA is TGTGCCAGCAGTTTAGGGCCTCCTACCTATGGCTACACCTTC. The chain links TRBV28 to TRBJ1-2; no clear D. The CDR3 has 14 residues. V lost 2 bases and J lost 4, with 11 bases in between. CDR1 MDHEN and CDR2 SYDVKM come from the germline V gene.

V gene TRBV7-2 combines with J gene TRBJ2-7, with 9 positions matching TRBD1. The CDR3 spans 14 residues. Germline CDR1 and CDR2: SGHTA and FQGNSA. Trimming cost V 3 bases and J 4 bases; bases outside gene matches: 4. CDR3 in amino acids: CASSFTGTGYEQYF. Written as DNA, the CDR3 is TGTGCCAGCAGCTTCACCGGGACAGGGTACGAGCAGTACTTC.